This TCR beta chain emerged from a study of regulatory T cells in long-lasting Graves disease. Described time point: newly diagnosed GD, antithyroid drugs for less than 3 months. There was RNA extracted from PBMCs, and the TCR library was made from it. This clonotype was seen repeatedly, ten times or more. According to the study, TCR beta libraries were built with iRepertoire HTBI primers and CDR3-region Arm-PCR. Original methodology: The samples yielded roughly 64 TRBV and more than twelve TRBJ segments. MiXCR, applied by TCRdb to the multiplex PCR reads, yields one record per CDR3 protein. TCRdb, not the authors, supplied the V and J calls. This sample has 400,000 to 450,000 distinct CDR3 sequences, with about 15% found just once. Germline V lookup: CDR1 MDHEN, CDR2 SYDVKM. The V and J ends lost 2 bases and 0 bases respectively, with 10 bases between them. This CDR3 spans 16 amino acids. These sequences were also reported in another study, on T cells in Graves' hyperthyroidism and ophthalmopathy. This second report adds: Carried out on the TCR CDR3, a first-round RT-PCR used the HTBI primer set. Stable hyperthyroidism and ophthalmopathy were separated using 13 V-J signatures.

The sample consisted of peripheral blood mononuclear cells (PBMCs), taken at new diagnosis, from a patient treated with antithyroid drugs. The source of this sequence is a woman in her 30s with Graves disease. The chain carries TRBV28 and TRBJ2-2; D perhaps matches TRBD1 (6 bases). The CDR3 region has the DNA TGTGCCAGCAGTTTACTCGGGACAACGAACACCGGGGAGCTGTTTTTT. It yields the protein CASSLLGTTNTGELFF.